The sequence of this T cell receptor (beta chain) was determined in a study of metastatic and nonmetastatic thyroid tumors. Study context: Where malignant and benign thyroid patients were concerned, repertoires were compared across blood and tumor or nodule tissue. Study results and limitations: Reported TCR beta diversity, measured in blood and tumor, was significantly higher for malignant thyroid tumors than for benign nodules.

Thyroid surgery took place with no prior treatment in any patient. This clone was counted between two and nine times. Its target is unknown. Source study methods: Using the CDR3 differences seen across clinicopathological groups, the authors built a distant-metastasis classifier for papillary thyroid cancer, which was meant to discriminate distant-metastatic patients. MiXCR re-clonotyped the PCR reads for TCRdb. The V and J calls were not made by the authors but by TCRdb's processing. The sample records around 30,000 clones, 3.5% to 5% being singletons. This CDR3 contains 13 residues. Per germline, CDR1 DFQATT and CDR2 SNEGSKA (reference sequence). V was pared by 3 bases and J by 5 bases, with 12 bases between.

The sequenced sample consisted of blood. The chain has TRBV20-1 and TRBJ2-3, with D perhaps matching TRBD1 or TRBD2 (5 bases each). The TCR sequence derives from a female donor with papillary thyroid cancer or a benign thyroid nodule (not recorded which). Some clones in this sample may be carry-over from other donors' samples. DNA of the CDR3: TGCAGTGCTAGGGGACCGGAGGTAGATACGCAGTATTTT. Translating it yields CSARGPEVDTQYF.